The clone carrying this T cell receptor beta chain has only one observation. The data derive from a study of cytomegalovirus exposure and HLA in healthy donors. The study ran its PCR with 60 Vbeta and 13 Jbeta primers. The assay was immunoSEQ multiplex PCR, and TCRdb's table has in-frame clones only and misses some. The data hold roughly 140,000 clones, with about 79% observed a single time. The source material was PBMCs. The receptor was derived from a woman aged 25 to 45 in good health and CMV-seronegative.

CDR3 loop: CASSERQGRDGYTF. The CDR3 bases are TGTGCCAGCAGTGAAAGGCAGGGGCGGGATGGCTACACCTTC. The chain couples TRBV6-1 to TRBJ1-2; possibly TRBD1 for D (6 bases). Germline V gene data show CDR1 as MNHNS and CDR2 as SASEGT. The CDR3 contains 14 residues. V was pared by 2 bases and J by 6 bases, with 13 bases between.